This T cell receptor beta chain was obtained from a study of blood T cell repertoires in COVID-19 (dated by TCRdb to the early 2020s). Regarding the research as a whole: Samples covering the acute and convalescent phases of COVID-19 were provided by collaborators in the United States, Italy and Spain. The material from the prospective study consisted of cDNA or gDNA derived from T cells, B-cell-depleted T cells, or PBMCs. The dataset comprised deeply sampled blood TCRbeta repertoires from subjects exposed to, actively infected with, or recovered from COVID-19. A freely available public database, intended as a resource for researchers studying the immune response to SARS-CoV-2, is where the repertoires were released. The samples were drawn from the first 160 participants of the ongoing ImmuneRACE study and from 950 to 1,500 subjects provided by 6 global collaborators. Nearly every sample came with metadata listing a de-identified subject ID, COVID-19 status, age in years and sex. Where available, HLA class I and class II types were obtained from metadata supplied by the sample provider rather than from assay-based typing. Summary of the overall study and its limitations: The quantity of clinical and demographic metadata differed by source and by participant and was supplied without curation.

TCRbeta CDR3 regions were amplified from genomic DNA using the immunoSEQ Assay, a bias-controlled multiplex PCR. The paper's processing steps were these. Nucleated cell counts per sample were estimated from amplification of reference gene primers within the assay. To quantify the absolute abundance of each unique TCRbeta CDR3 rearrangement, sequence reads were collapsed and filtered. For each sample, productive Simpson clonality was calculated as the square root of Simpson's diversity index over productive rearrangements. The table was pulled from immuneACCESS by TCRdb, which kept in-frame rearrangements only. Such tables lose some clones; where checked, under half of the loss comes from unresolved V genes, and the rest has no known cause. The V and J calls and clone size come from that table; D and trimming were worked out from the DNA. A total of just over 650,000 clones appear in this sample, 85% to 90% of them only once. The biggest ten clones account for roughly 0.25% of the sample.

Notes on this clone: Which antigen it targets is not known. No much larger clone is present one base from it, and per-base qualities are unavailable.

The collaborating institutions used their own protocols to collect whole blood in K2EDTA tubes. For TCRbeta analysis, collaborators shipped samples in one of three forms: frozen whole blood, isolated PBMCs, or DNA extracted from either of those sample types. From V the trimming removes 6 bases and from J it removes 0 bases, while the gene matches leave 2 bases of the junction unaccounted for. Reading from cysteine to phenylalanine, the CDR3 counts 16 amino acids. Of all the DNA, just the CDR3 is kept, 48 bases in frame from base 1. CDR1 and CDR2 are drawn from the germline V gene (reference sequence): MNHEY, SMNVEV.

Sequencing was done on a sample of peripheral blood. The rearrangement joined TRBV27 to TRBJ2-1, and TRBD2 matches 13 of the central bases. The sequence derives from a woman younger than 30 with acute or convalescent COVID-19. The bases read TGTGCCAGCAGCAGACTAGCGGGGGGCTCCTACAATGAGCAGTTCTTC. The encoded protein is CASSRLAGGSYNEQFF.